Listed here are 7 T cell receptor beta chains from one sample, sequenced in a study of blood T cell repertoires in COVID-19. Method: immunoSEQ multiplex PCR; TCRdb's copy keeps in-frame clones and lacks some. The table lists a few hundred thousand clones, 70% to 90% of them singletons. Sequencing was performed on PBMCs or T cells enriched from blood (not recorded which). The receptors derive from a woman between 40 and 55 years old who had recovered from COVID-19.

The chain is built from TRBV19 and TRBJ1-1; weak D call: TRBD1 (5 bases). Per germline, CDR1 LNHDA and CDR2 SQIVND (reference sequence). The CDR3 extends over 14 amino acids. Trimming stripped 5 bases from V and 0 bases from J, with 10 bases between. CDR3 in amino acids: CASSVGLMNTEAFF. The CDR3 nucleotides are TGTGCCAGTAGTGTGGGACTGATGAACACTGAAGCTTTCTTT.

The rearrangement joins TRBV5-1 to TRBJ2-7; 9 bases align to TRBD1. The CDR3 spans 13 residues. The V and J ends lost 4 bases and 5 bases, in that order; junction bases with no gene match: 4. CDR1 is SGHRS and CDR2 is YFSETQ in the germline V gene. Here the CDR3 reads CASSRTGGHEQYF. The CDR3 nucleotides are TGCGCCAGCAGCCGAACAGGGGGCCACGAGCAGTACTTC.

The chain carries TRBV5-4 and TRBJ1-3; TRBD1 aligns across 7 bases. The CDR3 totals 14 residues. V lost 2 bases and J lost 2; bases outside the gene matches: 1. CDR1 and CDR2 (germline): SGHNT, YYREEE (reference sequence). CDR3 in DNA: TGTGCCAGCAGCTTCGGGACAGCTGGAAACACCATATATTTT. Amino acid sequence: CASSFGTAGNTIYF.

In its sample, this clone was seen once. This rearrangement joins TRBV10-1 to TRBJ1-2; D unresolved. The V end lost 6 bases, the J end lost 6 bases, and 17 bases lay between the germline ends. This CDR3 has 14 amino acids. In germline, CDR1 is WNHNN, CDR2 SYGVQD (reference sequence). The CDR3 DNA reads as TGCGCCAGCAGGAACACGGAGAGGAAAGATGGCTACACCTTC. Its protein is CASRNTERKDGYTF.

CDR3 sequence reads: CRGTLNTEAFF. The CDR3 bases are TGCAGGGGCACCTTGAACACTGAAGCTTTCTTT. The gene calls are TRBV20-1 and TRBJ1-1, with D unclear. The germline V gene encodes CDR1 DFQATT and CDR2 SNEGSKA (reference sequence). The CDR3 is made up of 11 amino acids.

The chain uses TRBV6-5 and TRBJ2-2, with 8 positions matching TRBD2. CDR3 length: 13 residues. Per germline, CDR1 MNHEY and CDR2 SVGAGI. V gave up 8 bases and J gave up 4 bases; unmatched junction bases: 3. As DNA, the CDR3 is TGTGCCAGCCAGCGGGAGAGCACCGGGGAGCTGTTTTTT. Translated: CASQRESTGELFF.

The genes are TRBV7-9 and TRBJ1-2, with TRBD1 as a possible D gene (5 bases). The CDR3 length is 13 residues. Germline V gene data show CDR1 as SEHNR and CDR2 as FQNEAQ (reference sequence). V lost 5 bases, J lost 4 bases, and 11 bases lay in between. In DNA form, the CDR3 reads TGTGCCAGCAGCCTGACAGTGTTCTATGGCTACACCTTC. This codes for CASSLTVFYGYTF. The full variable domain, its missing parts supplied by reference TRBV7-9 and TRBJ1-2, is DTGVSQNPRHKITKRGQNVTFRCDPISEHNRLYWYRQTLGQGPEFLTYFQNEAQLEKSRLLSDRFSAERPKGSFSTLEIQRTEQGDSAMYLCASSLTVFYGYTFGSGTRLTVV.